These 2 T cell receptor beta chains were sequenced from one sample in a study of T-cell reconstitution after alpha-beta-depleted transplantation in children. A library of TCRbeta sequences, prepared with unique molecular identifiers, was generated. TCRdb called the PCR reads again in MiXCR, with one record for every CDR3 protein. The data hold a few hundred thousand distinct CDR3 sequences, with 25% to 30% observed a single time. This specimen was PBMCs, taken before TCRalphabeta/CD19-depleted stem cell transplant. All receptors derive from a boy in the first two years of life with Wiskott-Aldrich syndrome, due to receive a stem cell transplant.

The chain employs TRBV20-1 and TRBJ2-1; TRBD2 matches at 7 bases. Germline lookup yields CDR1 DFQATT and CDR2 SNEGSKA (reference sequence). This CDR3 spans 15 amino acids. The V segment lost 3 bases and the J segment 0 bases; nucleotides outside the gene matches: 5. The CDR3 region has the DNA TGCAGTGCTAGGGGGGAGGGGAGCTCCTACAATGAGCAGTTCTTC. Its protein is CSARGEGSSYNEQFF.

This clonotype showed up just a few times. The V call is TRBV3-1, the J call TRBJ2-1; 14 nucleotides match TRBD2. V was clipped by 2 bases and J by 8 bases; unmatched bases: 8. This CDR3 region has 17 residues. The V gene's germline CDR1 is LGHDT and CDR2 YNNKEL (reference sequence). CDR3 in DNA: TGTGCCAGCAGCCAATGGTTGGGGACTAGCGGGAGCGATGAGCAGTTCTTC. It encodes CASSQWLGTSGSDEQFF.